This entry features one T cell receptor beta chain sequence. The antigen is unknown. This record comes from a study of cytomegalovirus exposure and HLA in healthy donors. Study at large: Samples from HLA-typed donors yielded approximately 80 million unique TCRs in an early data release.

Overall study results and limits: Most of the CMV-associated TCR beta chains (in a later analysis) appeared to be HLA-restricted. In vitro confirmation showed a few CMV-associated chains to be CMV antigen specific.

The PCR employed 60 Vbeta primers together with 13 Jbeta primers. Profiling relied on immunoSEQ multiplex PCR, and the TCRdb table lists in-frame clones only, not all of them. The table includes fewer than 150,000 clones, around four fifths detected once. The source is a man aged 55 to 70 in good health and CMV-seropositive. Sequencing used PBMCs.

CDR3 region: CSVTGQSYEQYF. CDR3 in DNA: TGCAGCGTGACAGGACAGTCCTACGAGCAGTACTTC. The rearrangement uses TRBV29-1 and TRBJ2-7; weak D call: TRBD1 (6 bases). The CDR3 sequence is 12 residues long. Germline assignment: CDR1 SQVTM and CDR2 ANQGSEA. The germline V and J ends were trimmed by 6 bases and 1 base, with 10 bases remaining between them.